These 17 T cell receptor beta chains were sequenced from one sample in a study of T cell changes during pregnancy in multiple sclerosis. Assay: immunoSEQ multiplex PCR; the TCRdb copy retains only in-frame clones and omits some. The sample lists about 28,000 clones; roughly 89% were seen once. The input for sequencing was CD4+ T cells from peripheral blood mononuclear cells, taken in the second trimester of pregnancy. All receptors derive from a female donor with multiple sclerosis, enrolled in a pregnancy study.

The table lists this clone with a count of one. CDR3: CATSRGVGGFLETQYF. As DNA, the CDR3 is TGTGCCACCAGCAGAGGGGTGGGGGGTTTTCTAGAGACCCAGTACTTC. The V call is TRBV15, the J call TRBJ2-5; D possibly corresponds to TRBD2 (6 bases). Trimming took 1 base from V and 4 from J, leaving 16 bases between them. This CDR3 has 16 residues. Germline V gene sequence: CDR1 LNHNV, CDR2 YYDKDF (reference sequence).

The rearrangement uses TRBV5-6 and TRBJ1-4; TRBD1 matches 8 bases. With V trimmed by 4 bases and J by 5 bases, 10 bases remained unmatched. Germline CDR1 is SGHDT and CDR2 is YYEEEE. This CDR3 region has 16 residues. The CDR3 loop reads CASSTQGAGKNEKLFF. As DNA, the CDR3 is TGTGCCAGCAGCACGCAGGGGGCTGGAAAGAATGAAAAACTGTTTTTT.

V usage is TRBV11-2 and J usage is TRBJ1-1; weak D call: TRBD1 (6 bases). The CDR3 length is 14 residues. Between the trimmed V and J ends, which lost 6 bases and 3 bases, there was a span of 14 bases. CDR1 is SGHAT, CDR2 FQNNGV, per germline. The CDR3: CASSLQGRDTEAFF. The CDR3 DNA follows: TGTGCCAGCAGTTTACAGGGTAGGGACACTGAAGCTTTCTTT.

Here the CDR3 DNA reads TGTGCCTGTAACCGGGACATGAATGAAAAACTGTTTTTT. This encodes CACNRDMNEKLFF. The chain links TRBV30 to TRBJ1-4; maybe TRBD1 (6 bases). Per germline, CDR1 GTSNPN and CDR2 SVGIG (reference sequence). The CDR3 has 13 amino acids. V dropped 6 bases and J dropped 5 bases, with 13 bases sitting between them.

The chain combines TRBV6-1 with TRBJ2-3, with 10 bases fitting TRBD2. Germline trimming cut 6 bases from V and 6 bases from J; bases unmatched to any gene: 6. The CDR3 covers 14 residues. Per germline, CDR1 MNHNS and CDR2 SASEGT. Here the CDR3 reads CASRRTSGGDTQYF. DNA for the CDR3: TGTGCCAGCAGGAGGACTAGCGGCGGGGATACGCAGTATTTT.

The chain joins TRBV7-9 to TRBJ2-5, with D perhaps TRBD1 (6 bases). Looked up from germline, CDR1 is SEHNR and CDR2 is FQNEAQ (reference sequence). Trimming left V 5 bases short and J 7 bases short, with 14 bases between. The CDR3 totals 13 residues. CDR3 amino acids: CASSLQGLGTQYF. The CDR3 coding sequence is TGTGCCAGCAGCCTACAGGGTTTGGGGACCCAGTACTTC. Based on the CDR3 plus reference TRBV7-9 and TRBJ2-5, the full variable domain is DTGVSQNPRHKITKRGQNVTFRCDPISEHNRLYWYRQTLGQGPEFLTYFQNEAQLEKSRLLSDRFSAERPKGSFSTLEIQRTEQGDSAMYLCASSLQGLGTQYFGPGTRLLVL.

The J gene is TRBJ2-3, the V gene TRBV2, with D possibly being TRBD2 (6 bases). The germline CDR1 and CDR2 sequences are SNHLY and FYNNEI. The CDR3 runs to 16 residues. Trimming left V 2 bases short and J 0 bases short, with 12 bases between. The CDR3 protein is CASSENLGGSTDTQYF. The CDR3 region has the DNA TGTGCCAGCAGTGAAAACCTCGGGGGTAGCACAGATACGCAGTATTTT.

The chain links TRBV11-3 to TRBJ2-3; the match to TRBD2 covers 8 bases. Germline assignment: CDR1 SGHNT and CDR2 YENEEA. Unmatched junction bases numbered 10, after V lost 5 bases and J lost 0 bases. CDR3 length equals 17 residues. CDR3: CASSTGERGPSTDTQYF. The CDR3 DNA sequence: TGTGCCAGCAGCACCGGAGAGCGGGGGCCTAGCACAGATACGCAGTATTTT.

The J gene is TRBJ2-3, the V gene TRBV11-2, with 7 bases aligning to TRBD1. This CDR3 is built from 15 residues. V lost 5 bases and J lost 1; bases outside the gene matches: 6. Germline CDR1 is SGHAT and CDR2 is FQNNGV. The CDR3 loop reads CASSPRTGRTDTQYF. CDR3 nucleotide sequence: TGTGCCAGCAGCCCTAGGACAGGACGCACAGATACGCAGTATTTT.

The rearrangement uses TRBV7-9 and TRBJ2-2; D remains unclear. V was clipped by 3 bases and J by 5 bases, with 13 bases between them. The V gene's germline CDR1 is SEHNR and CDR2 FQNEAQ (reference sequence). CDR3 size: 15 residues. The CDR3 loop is CASSFRVLGTGELFF. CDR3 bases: TGTGCCAGCAGCTTCCGGGTCCTTGGGACCGGGGAGCTGTTTTTT. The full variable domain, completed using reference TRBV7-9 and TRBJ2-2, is DTGVSQNPRHKITKRGQNVTFRCDPISEHNRLYWYRQTLGQGPEFLTYFQNEAQLEKSRLLSDRFSAERPKGSFSTLEIQRTEQGDSAMYLCASSFRVLGTGELFFGEGSRLTVL.

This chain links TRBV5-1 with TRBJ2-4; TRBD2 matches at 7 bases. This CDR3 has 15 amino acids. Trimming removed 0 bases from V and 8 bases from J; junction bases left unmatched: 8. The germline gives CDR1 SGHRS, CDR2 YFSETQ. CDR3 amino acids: CASSLESRGRDIQYF. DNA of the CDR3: TGCGCCAGCAGCTTGGAATCTCGGGGGAGGGACATTCAGTACTTC.

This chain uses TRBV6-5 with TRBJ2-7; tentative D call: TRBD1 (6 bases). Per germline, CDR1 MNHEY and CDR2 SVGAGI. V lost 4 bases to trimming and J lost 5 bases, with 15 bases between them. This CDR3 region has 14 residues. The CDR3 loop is CASSSLTGGHEQYF. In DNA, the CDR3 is TGTGCCAGCAGTTCCCTGACAGGCGGACACGAGCAGTACTTC.

The CDR3, as DNA: TGTGCCAGCAGCGTAGCGAGAGAGACCCAGTACTTC. It translates to CASSVARETQYF. The gene calls are TRBV9 and TRBJ2-5; D unclear. The V and J ends lost 0 bases and 4 bases respectively, with 4 bases between them. This CDR3 comprises 12 residues. CDR1 SGDLS and CDR2 YYNGEE come from the germline V gene.

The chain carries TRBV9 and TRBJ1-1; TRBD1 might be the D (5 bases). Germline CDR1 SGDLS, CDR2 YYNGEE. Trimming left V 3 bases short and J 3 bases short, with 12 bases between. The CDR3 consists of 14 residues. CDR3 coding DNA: TGTGCCAGCAGCGCCTTATCGGGGGACACTGAAGCTTTCTTT. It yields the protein CASSALSGDTEAFF. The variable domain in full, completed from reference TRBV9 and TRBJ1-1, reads DSGVTQTPKHLITATGQRVTLRCSPRSGDLSVYWYQQSLDQGLQFLIQYYNGEERAKGNILERFSAQQFPDLHSELNLSSLELGDSALYFCASSALSGDTEAFFGQGTRLTVV.

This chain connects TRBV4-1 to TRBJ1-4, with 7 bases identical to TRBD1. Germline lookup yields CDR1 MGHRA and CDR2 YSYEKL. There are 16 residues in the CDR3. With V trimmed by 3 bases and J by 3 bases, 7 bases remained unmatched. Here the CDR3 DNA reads TGCGCCAGCAGCCAGAGACAGGGTGTGGCTAATGAAAAACTGTTTTTT. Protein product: CASSQRQGVANEKLFF.

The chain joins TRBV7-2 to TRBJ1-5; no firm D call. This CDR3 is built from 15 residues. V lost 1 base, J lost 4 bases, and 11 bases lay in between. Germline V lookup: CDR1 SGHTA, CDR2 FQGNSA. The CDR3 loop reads CASSLGRSGNQPQHF. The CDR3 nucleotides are TGTGCCAGCAGCTTAGGGAGATCTGGGAATCAGCCCCAGCATTTT.

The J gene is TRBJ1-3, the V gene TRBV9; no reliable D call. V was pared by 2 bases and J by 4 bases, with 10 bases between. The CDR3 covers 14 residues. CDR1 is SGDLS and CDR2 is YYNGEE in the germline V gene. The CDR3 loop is CASSVGSGGNTIYF. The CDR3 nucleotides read TGTGCCAGCAGCGTGGGGTCGGGAGGAAACACCATATATTTT.